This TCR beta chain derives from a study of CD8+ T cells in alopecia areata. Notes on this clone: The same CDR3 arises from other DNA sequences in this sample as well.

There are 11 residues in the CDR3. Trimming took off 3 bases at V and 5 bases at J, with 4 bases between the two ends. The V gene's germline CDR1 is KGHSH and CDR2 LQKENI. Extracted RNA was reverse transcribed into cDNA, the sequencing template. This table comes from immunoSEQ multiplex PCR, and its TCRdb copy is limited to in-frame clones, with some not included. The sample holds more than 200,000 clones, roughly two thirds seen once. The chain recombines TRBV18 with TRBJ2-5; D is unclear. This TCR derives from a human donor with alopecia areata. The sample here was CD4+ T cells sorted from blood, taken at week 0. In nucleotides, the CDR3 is TGTGCCAGCTCACCTAAGGAGACCCAGTACTTC. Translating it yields CASSPKETQYF. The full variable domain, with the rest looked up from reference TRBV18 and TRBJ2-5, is NAGVMQNPRHLVRRRGQEARLRCSPMKGHSHVYWYRQLPEEGLKFMVYLQKENIIDESGMPKERFSAEFPKEGPSILRIQQVVRGDSAAYFCASSPKETQYFGPGTRLLVL.